This record covers a single T cell receptor (beta chain). This record comes from a study of T cell responses to AZD1222 COVID-19 vaccine. The CDR3 extends over 11 amino acids. Between the trimmed V and J ends, which lost 3 bases and 7 bases, there was a span of 6 bases. Germline CDR1 and CDR2: KGHDR and SFDVKD. Some clones are missing from TCRdb's copy, which holds only in-frame ones; the method was immunoSEQ multiplex PCR. This table holds 110,000 to 150,000 clones, over 90% found once. The input for sequencing was peripheral blood, taken on day 0 of AZD1222 vaccination. V gene TRBV24-1 combines with J gene TRBJ2-7; no definite D call. The clonotype comes from an adult in good health. The DNA for the CDR3 is TGTGCCACCAGTGATGATGGTGAGCAGTACTTC. Translating it yields CATSDDGEQYF.